The 28 T cell receptor beta chains below come from one sample, sequenced in a study of blood T cell repertoires in COVID-19. Measured with immunoSEQ multiplex PCR; TCRdb has only the in-frame clones, and not every one. The data contain about 220,000 clones, roughly 88% of them singletons. The sequencing sample was made of PBMCs or T cells enriched from blood (not recorded which). The origin of the receptors is a woman between 50 and 59 years old with acute COVID-19.

This chain connects TRBV7-9 to TRBJ1-5; D remains ambiguous. The V end was cut by 5 bases, the J end by 6 bases, with 11 bases between. Germline CDR1 is SEHNR and CDR2 is FQNEAQ (reference sequence). The CDR3 spans 13 residues. The CDR3 nucleotides are TGTGCCAGCAGCAGTGGAGAAACTCAGCCCCAGCATTTT. Translated, it gives CASSSGETQPQHF.

This chain links TRBV11-2 with TRBJ2-1; TRBD2 matches 9 bases. CDR1 SGHAT and CDR2 FQNNGV come from the germline V gene. The V and J ends lost 0 bases and 8 bases, in that order; junction bases with no gene match: 17. The CDR3 totals 19 residues. The CDR3 DNA follows: TGTGCCAGCAGCTTAGATCGAGAAGGGCGGATTAGCGGGAGAGATGAGCAGTTCTTC. Protein sequence: CASSLDREGRISGRDEQFF.

This clone was recorded only once. V usage is TRBV5-1 and J usage is TRBJ2-1; D possibly corresponds to TRBD1 (5 bases). Germline V CDR1 and CDR2: SGHRS, YFSETQ. The CDR3 length is 13 residues. The V and J ends lost 4 bases and 3 bases respectively, with 8 bases between them. CDR3 bases: TGCGCCAGCAGCAAACAGGTCTACAATGAGCAGTTCTTC. It is translated as CASSKQVYNEQFF.

The chain uses TRBV5-4 and TRBJ1-4; 11 bases fit TRBD1. The J segment lost 11 bases and the V segment lost 0 bases, leaving 9 bases of the junction unmatched. This CDR3 is 16 amino acids long. Germline CDR1 and CDR2: SGHNT and YYREEE (reference sequence). This CDR3 is CASSLARTGGAGKLFF. Here the CDR3 DNA reads TGTGCCAGCAGCTTGGCCCGGACAGGGGGCGCCGGGAAACTGTTTTTT.

The chain uses TRBV15 and TRBJ2-7; tentatively, D is TRBD1 (6 bases). Trimming pared 2 bases from V and 3 bases from J, leaving 14 bases between. Germline V gene data show CDR1 as LNHNV and CDR2 as YYDKDF (reference sequence). CDR3 size: 15 residues. The CDR3: CATSRPSTGIYEQYF. CDR3 coding DNA: TGTGCCACCAGCAGACCTTCGACAGGTATCTACGAGCAGTACTTC.

The chain recombines TRBV27 with TRBJ1-2; 8 nucleotides align to TRBD1. The germline CDR1 and CDR2 sequences are MNHEY and SMNVEV (reference sequence). The CDR3 extends over 11 amino acids. Losses at the gene ends were 4 bases for V and 10 bases for J; bases not matched to a gene: 2. CDR3 protein: CASSSTGAYTF. The CDR3 nucleotides read TGTGCCAGCAGTTCGACAGGGGCCTACACCTTC.

This clone appeared a single time. The V and J genes are TRBV5-5 and TRBJ1-4; 7 bases map to TRBD1. V lost 1 base and J lost 0; bases outside the gene matches: 3. The CDR3 spans 16 residues. Germline V gene lookup returns CDR1 SGHKS and CDR2 YYEKEE (reference sequence). CDR3 protein: CASSLPTGATNEKLFF. CDR3 sequence (DNA): TGTGCCAGCAGCTTGCCCACAGGGGCAACTAATGAAAAACTGTTTTTT.

The rearrangement uses TRBV27 and TRBJ2-5; D is ambiguous. The V end was cut by 6 bases, the J end by 5 bases, with 28 bases between. Germline loops: CDR1 MNHEY, CDR2 SMNVEV (reference sequence). The CDR3 has 18 amino acids. The DNA for the CDR3 is TGTGCCAGCAGACGCCACGGCGGTAGCTGTCTCGGATGTGAGACCCAGTACTTC. Amino acid sequence: CASRRHGGSCLGCETQYF.

A few counts support this clone. The chain combines TRBV5-1 with TRBJ2-1, with a possible D match to TRBD2 (5 bases). Trimming removed 1 base at V and 4 bases at J, with 15 bases between. The CDR3 loop spans 16 amino acids. Germline CDR1 reads SGHRS; CDR2 reads YFSETQ. The CDR3, as DNA: TGCGCCAGCAGCTTGAGGGCGGGCTCCGATTACAATGAGCAGTTCTTC. Translating gives CASSLRAGSDYNEQFF.

The genes are TRBV27 and TRBJ2-7, with a weak D call TRBD2 (5 bases). V shed 8 bases and J shed 1 base, with 12 bases lying between them. The germline V gene encodes CDR1 MNHEY and CDR2 SMNVEV (reference sequence). CDR3 length: 13 residues. For the CDR3, the DNA is TGTGCCAGCCGCCCGGACTCTTCCTACGAGCAGTACTTC. Its protein product is CASRPDSSYEQYF.

The chain carries TRBV5-1 and TRBJ2-1; 10 nucleotides match TRBD2. The CDR3 is 15 residues long. V was pared by 4 bases and J by 6 bases, with 7 bases of the junction left unmatched. CDR1 is SGHRS, CDR2 YFSETQ, per germline. The CDR3 sequence is CASSTLAGVGNEQFF. The CDR3 DNA is TGCGCCAGCAGCACCCTAGCGGGAGTTGGCAATGAGCAGTTCTTC.

The chain links TRBV2 to TRBJ2-1; D unclear. Trimming removed 5 bases from V and 6 bases from J, with 5 bases in between. The germline V gene encodes CDR1 SNHLY and CDR2 FYNNEI. The CDR3 sequence is 11 residues long. CDR3 nucleotides: TGTGCCAGCAGTCTGAGCAATGAGCAGTTCTTC. It yields the protein CASSLSNEQFF.

This chain joins TRBV7-9 and TRBJ1-3; D ambiguous. CDR3 length equals 14 residues. Trimming cost V 10 bases and J 0 bases, with 13 bases left between them. Looked up from germline, CDR1 is SEHNR and CDR2 is FQNEAQ (reference sequence). The CDR3 nucleotides are TGTGCCACCAAACCGGAGAACTCTGGAAACACCATATATTTT. Protein sequence: CATKPENSGNTIYF.

On this clone itself: Other DNA variants within this sample encode the same CDR3. V and J are TRBV29-1 and TRBJ1-5; 7 bases align to TRBD1. Germline CDR1 reads SQVTM; CDR2 reads ANQGSEA. The CDR3 has 12 residues. The J segment lost 1 base and the V segment lost 6 bases, leaving 0 bases of the junction unmatched. CDR3 amino acids: CSVGQSNQPQHF. CDR3 DNA: TGCAGCGTGGGACAGAGCAATCAGCCCCAGCATTTT.

The chain recombines TRBV30 with TRBJ2-6, with D maybe TRBD1 (6 bases). The V gene's germline CDR1 is GTSNPN and CDR2 SVGIG (reference sequence). The CDR3 loop spans 15 amino acids. Trimming left V 2 bases short and J 1 base short, with 9 bases between. CDR3 DNA sequence: TGTGCCTGGAGTCCGGGACAATCTGGGGCCAACGTCCTGACTTTC. Its protein is CAWSPGQSGANVLTF.

The chain recombines TRBV28 with TRBJ2-7; the match to TRBD1 covers 10 bases. The junction had 9 bases not matched to a gene; V was cut back by 6 bases and J by 4 bases. The CDR3 covers 15 residues. Per the germline V gene, CDR1 is MDHEN and CDR2 is SYDVKM. In nucleotides, the CDR3 is TGTGCCAGCAGGACGACAGGGGGCACTTTGTACGAGCAGTACTTC. Encoded protein: CASRTTGGTLYEQYF.

V usage is TRBV6-5 and J usage is TRBJ2-5; 14 bases map to TRBD2. The CDR3 is made up of 16 amino acids. Germline values: CDR1 MNHEY, CDR2 SVGAGI. V lost 4 bases to trimming and J lost 5 bases; unmatched junction nucleotides: 6. The CDR3 loop reads CASSFGLAGGSETQYF. CDR3 DNA: TGTGCCAGCAGTTTCGGACTAGCGGGAGGATCGGAGACCCAGTACTTC.

The genes are TRBV20-1 and TRBJ2-1; TRBD2 aligns across 9 bases. Germline V CDR1 and CDR2: DFQATT, SNEGSKA (reference sequence). V was clipped by 3 bases and J by 1 base; unmatched bases: 4. This CDR3 is built from 15 residues. CDR3 DNA sequence: TGCAGTGCTAGTCGGCTAGCGGGATCCTACAATGAGCAGTTCTTC. Translation gives CSASRLAGSYNEQFF.

The chain carries TRBV3-1 (or the pseudogene TRBV3-2) and TRBJ2-1; TRBD2 matches 8 bases. Per germline, CDR1 LGHDT and CDR2 YNNKEL (reference sequence). Unmatched junction bases numbered 11, after V lost 1 base and J lost 9 bases. This CDR3 is built from 16 residues. The CDR3 loop reads CASSQADSTSAGEQFF. Here the CDR3 DNA reads TGTGCCAGCAGCCAAGCCGATTCGACTAGCGCGGGTGAGCAGTTCTTC.

This clone was observed a handful of times. V is TRBV5-5 and J is TRBJ1-3; D not certain. CDR1 and CDR2 (germline): SGHKS, YYEKEE (reference sequence). The CDR3 covers 14 residues. V lost 2 bases to trimming and J lost 1 base, with 7 bases between them. The CDR3, as DNA: TGTGCCAGCAGCTTCGGAGGTTCTGGAAACACCATATATTTT. It specifies CASSFGGSGNTIYF.

The genes are TRBV11-2 and TRBJ1-1, with D possibly matching TRBD1 (6 bases). Germline assignment: CDR1 SGHAT and CDR2 FQNNGV. This CDR3 is 14 amino acids long. V shed 3 bases and J shed 1 base, with 9 bases lying between them. The CDR3 bases are TGTGCCAGCAGCTTTCAGGGACAGAACACTGAAGCTTTCTTT. Translation: CASSFQGQNTEAFF.

V and J are TRBV3-1 (or the pseudogene TRBV3-2) and TRBJ2-7, with 7 bases lining up with TRBD1. Losses at the gene ends were 0 bases for V and 1 base for J; bases not matched to a gene: 9. This CDR3 has 17 residues. Germline CDR1 and CDR2: LGHDT and YNNKEL (reference sequence). The CDR3 DNA is TGTGCCAGCAGCCAAGAAGGAACGAGGGACAGATCCTACGAGCAGTACTTC. Translation gives CASSQEGTRDRSYEQYF.

The genes are TRBV10-2 and TRBJ2-7; D gene unclear. Germline V lookup: CDR1 WSHSY, CDR2 SAAADI. The V gene lost 7 bases and the J gene lost 2 bases, with 6 bases spanning the gap. CDR3 length: 11 residues. DNA of the CDR3: TGCGCCAGCACCGGAGCCTACGAGCAGTACTTC. It translates to CASTGAYEQYF.

This clone showed up just a few times. This chain connects TRBV5-1 to TRBJ2-7; TRBD2 matches at 12 bases. The J segment lost 3 bases and the V segment lost 0 bases, leaving 4 bases of the junction unmatched. The CDR3 totals 16 residues. Germline V gene data show CDR1 as SGHRS and CDR2 as YFSETQ. This CDR3 reads CASSLGASGRGYEQYF. The CDR3 nucleotides are TGCGCCAGCAGCTTGGGAGCTAGCGGGAGGGGCTACGAGCAGTACTTC.

The chain has TRBV28 and TRBJ2-7, with TRBD2 identical over 9 bases. The CDR3 consists of 16 residues. J gave up 2 bases and V 1 base, and 6 bases lay outside the gene matches. Germline values: CDR1 MDHEN, CDR2 SYDVKM. The CDR3 spells CASSLSASGTTYEQYF. The CDR3 DNA follows: TGTGCCAGCAGTTTATCCGCTAGCGGGACAACCTACGAGCAGTACTTC.

The J gene is TRBJ2-4, the V gene TRBV9; TRBD2 might be the D (5 bases). The CDR3 runs 15 residues. The V gene lost 5 bases and the J gene lost 0 bases, with 12 bases spanning the gap. Germline CDR1 reads SGDLS; CDR2 reads YYNGEE. CDR3 in DNA: TGTGCCAGCAGTCATTCCGGACTAGCCAAAAACATTCAGTACTTC. Translation gives CASSHSGLAKNIQYF.

The CDR3 DNA reads as TGTGCCAGCAGCGTATCAGGGCTCCGGAACACCGGGGAGCTGTTTTTT. It translates to CASSVSGLRNTGELFF. The chain joins TRBV9 to TRBJ2-2, with D tentatively TRBD1 (5 bases). The CDR3 is made up of 16 amino acids. The V gene lost 1 base and the J gene lost 1 base, with 11 bases spanning the gap. CDR1 is SGDLS and CDR2 is YYNGEE in the germline V gene.

The genes are TRBV28 and TRBJ1-2, with 9 nucleotides matching TRBD1. The V gene's germline CDR1 is MDHEN and CDR2 SYDVKM. Trimming at V came to 3 bases and at J to 4 bases, leaving 9 bases not matched to a gene. The CDR3 consists of 16 residues. The CDR3, as DNA: TGTGCCAGCAGTTTCGTCCCGGGACAGGGAATCTATGGCTACACCTTC. Translated, it gives CASSFVPGQGIYGYTF.